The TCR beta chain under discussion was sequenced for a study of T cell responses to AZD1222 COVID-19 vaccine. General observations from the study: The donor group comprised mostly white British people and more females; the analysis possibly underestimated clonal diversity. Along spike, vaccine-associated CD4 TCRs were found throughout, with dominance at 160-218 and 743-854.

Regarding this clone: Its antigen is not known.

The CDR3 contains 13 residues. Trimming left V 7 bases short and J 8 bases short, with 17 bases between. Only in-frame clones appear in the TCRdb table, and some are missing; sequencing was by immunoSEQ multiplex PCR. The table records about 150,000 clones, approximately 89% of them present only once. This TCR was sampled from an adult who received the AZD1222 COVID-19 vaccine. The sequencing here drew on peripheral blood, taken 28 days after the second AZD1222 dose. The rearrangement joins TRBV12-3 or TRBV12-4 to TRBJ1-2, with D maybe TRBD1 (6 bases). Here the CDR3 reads CASTPGVGGGYTF. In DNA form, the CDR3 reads TGTGCCAGCACCCCCGGGGTGGGGGGCGGCTACACCTTC.